This T cell receptor (beta chain) was sequenced during a study of cytomegalovirus exposure and HLA in healthy donors. Findings and caveats of the study: When the data were analyzed later, several of the most significant clusters appeared to be linked to common viral pathogens. Accurate prediction of HLA-A and HLA-B alleles (for most subjects) was reportedly achieved from TCR beta sequences. A few CMV-associated chains proved CMV antigen-specific in vitro. Cytomegalovirus-associated TCR beta chains were listed, numbering some 180.

About this clone itself: Its antigen is unknown.

The PCR contained 60 Vbeta and 13 Jbeta primers. Sequencing used immunoSEQ multiplex PCR; TCRdb keeps in-frame clones, though not all of them. The sample yields over 150,000 clones, around three quarters seen once. The CDR3 is made up of 15 amino acids. Per germline, CDR1 SGHRS and CDR2 YFSETQ. Trimming cost V 0 bases and J 0 bases, with 4 bases left between them. The chain recombines TRBV5-1 with TRBJ2-6; no reliable D call. The sample taken for sequencing was PBMCs. The clonotype originates from a man younger than 40 in good health and CMV-seropositive. DNA of the CDR3: TGCGCCAGCAGCTTGGATATCTCTGGGGCCAACGTCCTGACTTTC. Protein product: CASSLDISGANVLTF.